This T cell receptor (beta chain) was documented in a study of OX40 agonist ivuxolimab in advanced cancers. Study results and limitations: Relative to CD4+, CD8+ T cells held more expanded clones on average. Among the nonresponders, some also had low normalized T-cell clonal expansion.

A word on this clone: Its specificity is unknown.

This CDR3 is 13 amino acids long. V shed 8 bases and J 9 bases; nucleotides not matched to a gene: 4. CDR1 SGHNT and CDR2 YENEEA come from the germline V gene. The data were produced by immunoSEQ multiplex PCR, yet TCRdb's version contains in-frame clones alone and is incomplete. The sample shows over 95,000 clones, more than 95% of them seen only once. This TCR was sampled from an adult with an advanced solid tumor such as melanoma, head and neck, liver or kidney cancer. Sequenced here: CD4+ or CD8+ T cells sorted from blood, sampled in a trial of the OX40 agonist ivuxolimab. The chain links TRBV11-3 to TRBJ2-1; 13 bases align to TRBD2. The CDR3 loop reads CASGTSGIVEQFF. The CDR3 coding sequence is TGTGCCAGCGGGACTAGCGGGATAGTTGAGCAGTTCTTC.